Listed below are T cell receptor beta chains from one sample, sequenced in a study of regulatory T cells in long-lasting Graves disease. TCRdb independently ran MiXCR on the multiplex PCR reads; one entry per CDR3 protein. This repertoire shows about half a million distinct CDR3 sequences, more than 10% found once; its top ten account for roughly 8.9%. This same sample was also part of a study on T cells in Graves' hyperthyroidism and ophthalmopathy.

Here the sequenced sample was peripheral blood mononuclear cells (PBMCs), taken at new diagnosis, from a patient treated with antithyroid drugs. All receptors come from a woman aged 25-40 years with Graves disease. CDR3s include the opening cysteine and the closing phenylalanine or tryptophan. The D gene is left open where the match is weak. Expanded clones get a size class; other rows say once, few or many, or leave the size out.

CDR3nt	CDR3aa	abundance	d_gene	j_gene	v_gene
TGTGCCAGCAGTTCAGGGCCGACGGCGGAAGCTTTCTTT	CASSSGPTAEAFF	many	.	TRBJ1-1	TRBV12-3/TRBV12-4
TGCAGTGCTAGAGAGCCCGTACAGGGTCATGGCTACACCTTC	CSAREPVQGHGYTF	.	.	TRBJ1-2	TRBV20-1
TGTGCCAGCAGGAGAGACAGCGCAGGCACCATATATTTT	CASRRDSAGTIYF	many	.	TRBJ1-3	TRBV6-1
TGTGCCAGCAGTTACGGCGGACAGTTTGGCTATGGCTACACCTTC	CASSYGGQFGYGYTF	.	.	TRBJ1-2	TRBV12-3/TRBV12-4
TGTGCTAGTGCCAAGGGGGCGAACACTGAAGCTTTCTTT	CASAKGANTEAFF	many	TRBD1	TRBJ1-1	TRBV12-5
TGCGCCAGCAGGCCTACAATGGGAGGGAATGAGCAGTTCTTC	CASRPTMGGNEQFF	many	TRBD2	TRBJ2-1	TRBV10-2
TGTGCCAGTAGTATTGGTCGGACCCCCAATGAGCAGTTCTTC	CASSIGRTPNEQFF	many	.	TRBJ2-1	TRBV19
TGTGCCAGTCGTCTAGCGGGAGCCTACGAGCAGTACTTC	CASRLAGAYEQYF	many	TRBD2	TRBJ2-7	TRBV6-2/TRBV6-3
TGTGCCAGCAGTTACGAGGGGGGAGACTACAATGAGCAGTTCTTC	CASSYEGGDYNEQFF	many	.	TRBJ2-1	TRBV6-2/TRBV6-3
TGTGCCAGCAAGTATCAAACCGGGCCGTCTATGGGCTACACCTTC	CASKYQTGPSMGYTF	many	.	TRBJ1-2	TRBV2
TGTGCCTGGAGCGGCCACAGGGTAGAGACCCAGTACTTC	CAWSGHRVETQYF	few	.	TRBJ2-5	TRBV30
TGTGCCAGTAGTATATTAGTGGGGAATGGCTACACCTTC	CASSILVGNGYTF	many	.	TRBJ1-2	TRBV19
TGTGCCAGCAGCTGGACAGGCCATAATGAAAAACTGTTTTTT	CASSWTGHNEKLFF	once	TRBD1	TRBJ1-4	TRBV2
TGTGCCAGCAGTAACGACAGGGTAGGCGCTGAAGCTTTCTTT	CASSNDRVGAEAFF	.	TRBD1	TRBJ1-1	TRBV6-2/TRBV6-3
TGTGCCAGCAGCACCAGACAGGGAAGCTATGGCTACACCTTC	CASSTRQGSYGYTF	.	TRBD1	TRBJ1-2	TRBV7-9
TGTGCCAGTAGTATAAGGGGTTTGTATGGCTACACCTTC	CASSIRGLYGYTF	.	.	TRBJ1-2	TRBV19
TGCAGTGCTAGTACACCGGGACTAGCGGGAAAGTATTTT	CSASTPGLAGKYF	many	TRBD2	TRBJ2-3	TRBV20-1
TGTGCCAGCAGTCCGAACAGGGGACGGTTGTCCGGGGAGCTGTTTTTT	CASSPNRGRLSGELFF	.	TRBD1	TRBJ2-2	TRBV27
TGCGCCAGCAGCACCGGACAGGGATCAAATACGCAGTATTTT	CASSTGQGSNTQYF	.	TRBD1	TRBJ2-3	TRBV5-1
TGTGCCAGAGTTAAGGCCGGGACAGGGGCCTACGAGCAGTACTTC	CARVKAGTGAYEQYF	.	TRBD1	TRBJ2-7	TRBV27
TGTGCCAGCAGCCCCTGGAACTCTGGAAACACCATATATTTT	CASSPWNSGNTIYF	.	.	TRBJ1-3	TRBV5-4
TGCAGTGCGATCACTAGGGTTTCCAATGAAAAACTGTTTTTT	CSAITRVSNEKLFF	few	.	TRBJ1-4	TRBV20-1
TGCGCCAGCAGCCAGCAAGGCGGAGCCGGCTACGAGCAGTACTTC	CASSQQGGAGYEQYF	few	.	TRBJ2-7	TRBV4-1
TGCAGTGCTAGAGATATAGCCGGGGGTGAGGCCCAGTACTTC	CSARDIAGGEAQYF	many	.	TRBJ2-5	TRBV20-1
TGTGCCAGCAGCTTGGGTTCGGGGTGGAACACTGAAGCTTTCTTT	CASSLGSGWNTEAFF	many	.	TRBJ1-1	TRBV5-6
TGTGCCATCAGTGAGCACCCGGGGGCGCGAGAGACCCAGTACTTC	CAISEHPGARETQYF	many	.	TRBJ2-5	TRBV10-3
TGTGCCAGCAGTCAAACAAATTATGGCTACACCTTC	CASSQTNYGYTF	many	.	TRBJ1-2	TRBV12-3/TRBV12-4
TGTGCCACCAGCAGGGTACTCGGAGGGACTGAAGCTTTCTTT	CATSRVLGGTEAFF	many	.	TRBJ1-1	TRBV15
TGTGCCATCACCGGGACTGACAACAATGAGCAGTTCTTC	CAITGTDNNEQFF	few	.	TRBJ2-1	TRBV6-1
TGTGCCAGCAGTTTGGTCCTCTCTGGGGCCAACGTCCTGACTTTC	CASSLVLSGANVLTF	many	.	TRBJ2-6	TRBV28
TGTGCCAGCAGTATTAGACAGGGCGAGGGAGATACGCAGTATTTT	CASSIRQGEGDTQYF	many	TRBD1	TRBJ2-3	TRBV12-3/TRBV12-4
TGTGCCAGCAGCATATGGACAGGGAACTATGGCTACACCTTC	CASSIWTGNYGYTF	.	TRBD1	TRBJ1-2	TRBV5-6
TGTGCCAGCAGCCTCCAGAGGAATGAGCAGTTCTTC	CASSLQRNEQFF	few	.	TRBJ2-1	TRBV7-6
TGTGCCAGCACCGTAGGGGACAGGCCCACTGAAGCTTTCTTT	CASTVGDRPTEAFF	few	TRBD1	TRBJ1-1	TRBV9
TGTGCCAGCAGCTTAGAAAGCCCAAAAGATACGCAGTATTTT	CASSLESPKDTQYF	once	.	TRBJ2-3	TRBV11-2
TGTGCCAGCAAACGGGAGTCGCACACCGGGGAGCTGTTTTTT	CASKRESHTGELFF	many	.	TRBJ2-2	TRBV2
TGTGCCAGCAGTTCCCGCATAGAGTACAATGAGCAGTTCTTC	CASSSRIEYNEQFF	.	.	TRBJ2-1	TRBV6-5
TGTGCCACCAGTGGGACTAGCGGGAGGACCGGGGAGCTGTTTTTT	CATSGTSGRTGELFF	.	TRBD2	TRBJ2-2	TRBV24-1
TGTGCCAGCAGCCAAAGACCAGGACTAGCTTCCTACAATGAGCAGTTCTTC	CASSQRPGLASYNEQFF	many	TRBD2	TRBJ2-1	TRBV4-2
TGTGCCAGCTCCAGACTGGGGTCTACCCTCGAGCAGTACTTC	CASSRLGSTLEQYF	few	.	TRBJ2-7	TRBV27
TGTGCCAGCAGCTTAGGAGGGGGACTAGCGGGATATAATGAGCAGTTCTTC	CASSLGGGLAGYNEQFF	.	TRBD2	TRBJ2-1	TRBV11-2
TGTGCCAGCAGTTCCTACGGGAGGGGCAACACTGAAGCTTTCTTT	CASSSYGRGNTEAFF	many	.	TRBJ1-1	TRBV27
TGTGCCAGCAGTTTGATCTCAGTACGCCCAGCTTTCTTT	CASSLISVRPAFF	many	.	TRBJ1-1	TRBV28
TGTGCCAGCAGATTGGGCGGAGCGACAGATACGCAGTATTTT	CASRLGGATDTQYF	.	.	TRBJ2-3	TRBV11-2
TGCGCCAGCAGCCAACCCGGGACTACTTACAATGAGCAGTTCTTC	CASSQPGTTYNEQFF	.	TRBD2	TRBJ2-1	TRBV4-1